This TCR beta chain was captured by sequencing in a study of T cell responses to AZD1222 COVID-19 vaccine. Study-wide results and limits: Nearly half of spike-specific TCRs reportedly target variant regions that are unmutated in the B.1.351 and B.1.1.7 variants. Spike-specific TCR depth and breadth grew after two AZD1222 doses. Clonal diversity may have been underestimated, and the donors were mostly white British, with more females than males.

The germline CDR1 and CDR2 sequences are LGHDT and YNNKEL (reference sequence). The V gene end was trimmed by 6 bases and the J gene end by 4 bases; junction bases not matched to a gene: 11. The CDR3 contains 16 residues. This clone was seen just once. The antigen remains unidentified. Sequencing was performed with immunoSEQ multiplex PCR; in TCRdb, only in-frame clones are kept and a portion is missing. Counted here are some 200,000 clones, about 93% occurring once; the ten biggest clones make up more than 0.8%. The genes are TRBV3-1 (or the pseudogene TRBV3-2) and TRBJ1-2, with 10 bases fitting TRBD1. This TCR was sampled from an adult in good health. The starting material was peripheral blood, obtained on day 0 of MenACWY control vaccination. In nucleotides, the CDR3 is TGTGCCAGCAGTCGGCCGGGACAGGGGCCAACCTATGGCTACACCTTC. It translates to CASSRPGQGPTYGYTF.